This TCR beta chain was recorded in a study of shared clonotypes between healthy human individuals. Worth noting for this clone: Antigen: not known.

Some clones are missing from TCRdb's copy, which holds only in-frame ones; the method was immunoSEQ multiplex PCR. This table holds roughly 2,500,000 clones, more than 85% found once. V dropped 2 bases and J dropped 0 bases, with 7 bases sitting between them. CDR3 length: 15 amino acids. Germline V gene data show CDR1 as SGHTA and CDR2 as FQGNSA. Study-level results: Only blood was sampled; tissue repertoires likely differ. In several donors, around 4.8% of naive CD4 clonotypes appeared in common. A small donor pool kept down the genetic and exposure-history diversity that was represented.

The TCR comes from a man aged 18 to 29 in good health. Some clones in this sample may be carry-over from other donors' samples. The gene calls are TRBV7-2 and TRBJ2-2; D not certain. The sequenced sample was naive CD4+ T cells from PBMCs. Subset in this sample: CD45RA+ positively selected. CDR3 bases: TGTGCCAGCAGCTTACAACTTACGAACACCGGGGAGCTGTTTTTT. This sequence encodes CASSLQLTNTGELFF.